This TCR beta chain was documented in a study of blood T cell repertoires in COVID-19. Study-wide context: Material from acute and convalescent COVID-19 was sourced from the United States, Italy and Spain. Sources were T cells, B-cell-depleted T cells, or PBMCs; the material itself was cDNA or gDNA.

Source study methods: Amplification with reference gene primers provided the estimates of nucleated cell counts. Clones were sequenced by immunoSEQ multiplex PCR, and TCRdb holds only the in-frame ones, with some missing. V and J calls and clone size are copied from that table; D and trimming were computed from the DNA. The sample records more than 200,000 clones, more than 75% being singletons. The J segment lost 2 bases and the V segment lost 0 bases, leaving 14 bases of the junction unmatched. CDR1 SGHRS and CDR2 YFSETQ come from the germline V gene. This CDR3 has 19 amino acids. The chain has TRBV5-1 and TRBJ1-1; 9 nucleotides match TRBD1. The origin of this receptor is a man aged 80 or over with acute or convalescent COVID-19. The sequencing input was peripheral blood. As DNA, the CDR3 is TGCGCCAGCAGCTTGGGAACAGGGGGCGCGAGAAAAGTAAACACTGAAGCTTTCTTT. This encodes CASSLGTGGARKVNTEAFF.